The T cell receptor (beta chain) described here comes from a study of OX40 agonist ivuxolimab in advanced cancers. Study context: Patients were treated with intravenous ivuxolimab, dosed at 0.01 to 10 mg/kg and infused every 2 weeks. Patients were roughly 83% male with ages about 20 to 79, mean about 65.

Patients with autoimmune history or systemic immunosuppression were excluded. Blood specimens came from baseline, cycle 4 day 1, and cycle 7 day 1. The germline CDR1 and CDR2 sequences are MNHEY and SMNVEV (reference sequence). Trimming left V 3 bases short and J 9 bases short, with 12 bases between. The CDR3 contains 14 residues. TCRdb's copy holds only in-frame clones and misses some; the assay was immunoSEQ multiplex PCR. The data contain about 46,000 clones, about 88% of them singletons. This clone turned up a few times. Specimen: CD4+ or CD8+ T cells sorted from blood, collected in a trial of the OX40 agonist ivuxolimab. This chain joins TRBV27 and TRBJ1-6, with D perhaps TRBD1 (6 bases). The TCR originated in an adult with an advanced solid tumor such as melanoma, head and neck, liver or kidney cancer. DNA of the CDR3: TGTGCCAGCAGTTTGGGGGGCGTAGGTTCACCCCTCCACTTT. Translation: CASSLGGVGSPLHF.